These 31 T cell receptor beta chains share one sample of origin, sequenced in a study of blood T cell repertoires in COVID-19. Profiled with immunoSEQ multiplex PCR; TCRdb holds only in-frame clones, not every one. The sample has 200,000 to 250,000 clones, 70% to 90% seen once. Sequencing was carried out using peripheral blood. The receptor source for this set is a woman aged 18-35 years who had recovered from COVID-19.

This chain uses TRBV9 with TRBJ1-2; D perhaps matches TRBD1 (5 bases). The CDR3 contains 13 residues. The V and J ends lost 2 bases and 0 bases respectively, with 5 bases between them. Germline-derived CDR1 and CDR2 are SGDLS and YYNGEE. CDR3 protein: CASSVDTNYGYTF. In DNA, the CDR3 is TGTGCCAGCAGCGTGGACACTAACTATGGCTACACCTTC.

The V gene is TRBV7-2, the J gene TRBJ2-7; no firm D call. There are 13 residues in the CDR3. CDR1 SGHTA and CDR2 FQGNSA come from the germline V gene. The V end lost 3 bases, the J end lost 0 bases, and 6 bases lay between the germline ends. CDR3 sequence reads: CASSLTTSYEQYF. The CDR3 nucleotides read TGTGCCAGCAGCTTGACAACCTCCTACGAGCAGTACTTC.

The chain combines TRBV3-1 (or the pseudogene TRBV3-2) with TRBJ2-2; D is possibly TRBD2 (5 bases). The CDR3 loop spans 14 amino acids. V was pared by 0 bases and J by 5 bases, with 7 bases between. The germline V gene has CDR1 LGHDT and CDR2 YNNKEL (reference sequence). The CDR3 reads CASSQDRETGELFF. The CDR3 region has the DNA TGTGCCAGCAGCCAAGATCGGGAAACCGGGGAGCTGTTTTTT.

The genes are TRBV5-1 and TRBJ2-3, with 10 bases lining up with TRBD2. V was pared by 4 bases and J by 4 bases, with 6 bases of the junction left unmatched. CDR1 and CDR2 from the germline V gene are SGHRS and YFSETQ. The CDR3 contains 15 residues. CDR3 loop: CASSLLAGVADTQYF. In nucleotides, the CDR3 is TGCGCCAGCAGCCTCCTAGCGGGAGTGGCAGATACGCAGTATTTT.

V gene TRBV7-9 combines with J gene TRBJ1-2; D remains ambiguous. Trimming cost V 3 bases and J 2 bases, with 10 bases left between them. The CDR3 covers 14 residues. Germline V lookup: CDR1 SEHNR, CDR2 FQNEAQ (reference sequence). The CDR3 region has the DNA TGTGCCAGCAGCTTGGATCAGAGGAACTATGGCTACACCTTC. Amino acids: CASSLDQRNYGYTF.

The chain carries TRBV10-3 and TRBJ2-6; a weak D match, TRBD1 (6 bases). V lost 8 bases and J 1 base, leaving 15 bases between the germline ends. The CDR3 has 16 amino acids. The germline V gene encodes CDR1 ENHRY and CDR2 SYGVKD. This CDR3 reads CAILIQGISGANVLTF. Written as DNA, the CDR3 is TGTGCCATCCTCATACAGGGCATATCTGGGGCCAACGTCCTGACTTTC.

The rearrangement joins TRBV5-4 to TRBJ2-1, with TRBD2 matching over 8 bases. This CDR3 spans 15 amino acids. Unmatched junction bases numbered 8, after V lost 5 bases and J lost 4 bases. Germline V lookup: CDR1 SGHNT, CDR2 YYREEE (reference sequence). CDR3 sequence (DNA): TGTGCCAGCAGGGCCGGGACTAGTCATTACAATGAGCAGTTCTTC. Translated: CASRAGTSHYNEQFF.

This chain connects TRBV28 to TRBJ2-7; 12 bases align to TRBD2. J was trimmed by 5 bases and V by 8 bases; bases with no gene match: 10. The CDR3 totals 15 residues. In germline, CDR1 is MDHEN, CDR2 SYDVKM. CDR3 sequence reads: CASSGLAGLQDEQYF. The DNA of the CDR3 is TGTGCCAGCTCGGGACTAGCGGGCCTCCAGGACGAGCAGTACTTC. The variable domain in full, with the rest retrieved from reference TRBV28 and TRBJ2-7, is DVKVTQSSRYLVKRTGEKVFLECVQDMDHENMFWYRQDPGLGLRLIYFSYDVKMKEKGDIPEGYSVSREKKERFSLILESASTNQTSMYLCASSGLAGLQDEQYFGPGTRLTVT.

The table lists this clone with a count of one. This sequence joins TRBV4-2 and TRBJ2-3; no definite D call. CDR1 is LGHNA, CDR2 YNFKEQ, per germline. The CDR3 covers 18 residues. V dropped 0 bases and J dropped 3 bases, with 19 bases sitting between them. The CDR3 loop reads CASSQESFYAGGTDTQYF. CDR3 DNA sequence: TGTGCCAGCAGCCAAGAAAGCTTCTATGCCGGCGGTACAGATACGCAGTATTTT.

The chain uses TRBV28 and TRBJ1-1; 7 positions agree with TRBD1. The CDR3 consists of 14 residues. V lost 5 bases to trimming and J lost 2 bases; unmatched junction nucleotides: 5. CDR1 and CDR2 from the germline V gene are MDHEN and SYDVKM. The DNA for the CDR3 is TGTGCCAGCAGTCCCGGGACAGCAAACACTGAAGCTTTCTTT. Amino acids: CASSPGTANTEAFF.

A single count supports this clone. The rearrangement links TRBV25-1 to TRBJ1-5, with D maybe TRBD1 (6 bases). The germline gives CDR1 MGHDK, CDR2 SYGVNS. The CDR3 has 15 amino acids. V was trimmed by 3 bases and J by 12 bases, leaving 21 bases between them. The CDR3 DNA reads TGTGCCAGCAGTGATGCACCCGGACAGCGGAGAATCCAGCATTTT. The encoded protein is CASSDAPGQRRIQHF.

The chain recombines TRBV19 with TRBJ2-1, with TRBD2 matching 8 bases. Germline V CDR1 and CDR2: LNHDA, SQIVND (reference sequence). This CDR3 comprises 15 residues. V trimming: 5 bases; J trimming: 9 bases; junction bases outside the gene matches: 12. CDR3 region: CASSYPGGPKGEQFF. The CDR3 coding sequence is TGTGCCAGTAGTTACCCGGGAGGGCCTAAGGGTGAGCAGTTCTTC. Drawing the rest from reference TRBV19 and TRBJ2-1, the complete variable domain is DGGITQSPKYLFRKEGQNVTLSCEQNLNHDAMYWYRQDPGQGLRLIYYSQIVNDFQKGDIAEGYSVSREKKESFPLTVTSAQKNPTAFYLCASSYPGGPKGEQFFGPGTRLTVL.

The rearrangement joins TRBV4-1 to TRBJ1-4, with 9 bases that match TRBD1. Germline lookup yields CDR1 MGHRA and CDR2 YSYEKL. The CDR3 covers 15 residues. V trimming: 1 base; J trimming: 8 bases; junction bases outside the gene matches: 5. The CDR3 here is CASSQVQGAREKLFF. The CDR3 nucleotides read TGCGCCAGCAGCCAAGTACAGGGGGCTCGAGAAAAACTGTTTTTT.

V is TRBV29-1 and J is TRBJ2-6; 7 positions agree with TRBD1. Germline values: CDR1 SQVTM, CDR2 ANQGSEA. Germline trimming cut 7 bases from V and 0 bases from J; bases unmatched to any gene: 12. The CDR3 covers 17 residues. The CDR3 DNA follows: TGCAGCGCTGTAGGGGGCAGAACATCCTCTGGGGCCAACGTCCTGACTTTC. It translates to CSAVGGRTSSGANVLTF.

The CDR3 nucleotides are TGTGCCAGCAGCCATAGGGGGGGGAACACTGAAGCTTTCTTT. This encodes CASSHRGGNTEAFF. V is TRBV5-4 and J is TRBJ1-1; D perhaps matches TRBD1 (6 bases). Trimming took 4 bases from V and 1 from J, leaving 11 bases between them. The CDR3 contains 14 residues. Germline CDR1 is SGHNT and CDR2 is YYREEE (reference sequence). Using reference TRBV5-4 and TRBJ1-1 for the parts outside the CDR3, the full variable domain is ETGVTQSPTHLIKTRGQQVTLRCSSQSGHNTVSWYQQALGQGPQFIFQYYREEENGRGNFPPRFSGLQFPNYSSELNVNALELDDSALYLCASSHRGGNTEAFFGQGTRLTVV.

The genes are TRBV13 and TRBJ1-2; tentative D call: TRBD1 (5 bases). V gave up 2 bases and J gave up 4 bases, with 11 bases separating them. The CDR3 loop spans 14 amino acids. From germline, CDR1 is PRHDT and CDR2 FYEKMQ (reference sequence). The CDR3 nucleotides are TGTGCCAGCAGCTTATCAGGGAGGGGCTATGGCTACACCTTC. The encoded protein is CASSLSGRGYGYTF.

V is TRBV5-4 and J is TRBJ2-1; 8 positions agree with TRBD2. This CDR3 has 15 amino acids. V lost 0 bases, J lost 9 bases, and 8 bases stayed unmatched. Per germline, CDR1 SGHNT and CDR2 YYREEE (reference sequence). The CDR3, as DNA: TGTGCCAGCAGCTTGGGAGCGGGGGCCGCCTTTGAGCAGTTCTTC. Its translation is CASSLGAGAAFEQFF. The whole variable domain, filled in from reference TRBV5-4 and TRBJ2-1, reads ETGVTQSPTHLIKTRGQQVTLRCSSQSGHNTVSWYQQALGQGPQFIFQYYREEENGRGNFPPRFSGLQFPNYSSELNVNALELDDSALYLCASSLGAGAAFEQFFGPGTRLTVL.

The rearrangement joins TRBV6-1 to TRBJ1-4, with unresolved D. Germline V gives CDR1 MNHNS, CDR2 SASEGT. V was trimmed by 7 bases and J by 8 bases, leaving 23 bases between them. This CDR3 is 16 amino acids long. The CDR3 DNA follows: TGTGCCAGCACTGACGCATGGGTATGGCTAGTCGAAAAACTGTTTTTT. Translated: CASTDAWVWLVEKLFF.

J is TRBJ2-4 and V is TRBV19; 8 bases align to TRBD1. Germline-derived CDR1 and CDR2 are LNHDA and SQIVND (reference sequence). The CDR3 has 17 amino acids. Trimming took 4 bases from V and 3 from J; bases not matched to a gene: 11. The CDR3 is CASSTQGAIPLKNIQYF. Written as DNA, the CDR3 is TGTGCCAGTAGTACTCAGGGGGCAATTCCCCTCAAAAACATTCAGTACTTC.

The J gene is TRBJ2-3, the V gene TRBV5-1; 11 bases map to TRBD2. V lost 5 bases and J lost 2; bases outside the gene matches: 7. Germline V gives CDR1 SGHRS, CDR2 YFSETQ. This CDR3 region has 16 residues. Here the CDR3 DNA reads TGCGCCAGCAGTCGCTCTAGCGGGAGGCCCACAGATACGCAGTATTTT. Translated, it gives CASSRSSGRPTDTQYF. Full variable domain (rest looked up from reference TRBV5-1 and TRBJ2-3): KAGVTQTPRYLIKTRGQQVTLSCSPISGHRSVSWYQQTPGQGLQFLFEYFSETQRNKGNFPGRFSGRQFSNSRSEMNVSTLELGDSALYLCASSRSSGRPTDTQYFGPGTRLTVL.

This clone was seen a single time. The chain couples TRBV13 to TRBJ1-1; the D is unclear. Deletions cut 5 bases from V and 4 bases from J, with 5 bases between. Germline V gives CDR1 PRHDT, CDR2 FYEKMQ (reference sequence). The CDR3 runs to 11 residues. The CDR3 loop is CASSLSTEAFF. The CDR3 nucleotides read TGTGCCAGCAGCCTCAGCACTGAAGCTTTCTTT.

This chain uses TRBV3-1 (or the pseudogene TRBV3-2) with TRBJ1-3; maybe TRBD1 (6 bases). The CDR3 contains 16 residues. V was cut by 6 bases and J by 5 bases, with 20 bases left in between. Germline CDR1 is LGHDT and CDR2 is YNNKEL (reference sequence). The CDR3 spells CASSLSRGSARNTIYF. The CDR3 DNA reads TGTGCCAGCAGTCTTAGCAGGGGTAGTGCTCGAAACACCATATATTTT.

The chain couples TRBV7-2 to TRBJ2-7; D gene unclear. V lost 5 bases, J lost 3 bases, and 8 bases lay in between. Germline V CDR1 and CDR2: SGHTA, FQGNSA. The CDR3 extends over 12 amino acids. DNA for the CDR3: TGTGCCAGCAGCACCGTTAGCTACGAGCAGTACTTC. Its translation is CASSTVSYEQYF. The complete variable domain, with remaining parts taken from reference TRBV7-2 and TRBJ2-7, reads GAGVSQSPSNKVTEKGKDVELRCDPISGHTALYWYRQSLGQGLEFLIYFQGNSAPDKSGLPSDRFSAERTGGSVSTLTIQRTQQEDSAVYLCASSTVSYEQYFGPGTRLTVT.

This clone has just one count. V and J are TRBV5-4 and TRBJ2-1, with TRBD2 matching 9 bases. V dropped 0 bases and J dropped 7; count of bases not matched to a gene: 8. Germline V gives CDR1 SGHNT, CDR2 YYREEE (reference sequence). The CDR3 sequence is 16 residues long. CDR3 loop: CASSLGLAGEGNEQFF. The CDR3 DNA is TGTGCCAGCAGCTTGGGATTAGCGGGAGAGGGGAATGAGCAGTTCTTC. Full variable domain (outside the CDR3, taken from reference TRBV5-4 and TRBJ2-1): ETGVTQSPTHLIKTRGQQVTLRCSSQSGHNTVSWYQQALGQGPQFIFQYYREEENGRGNFPPRFSGLQFPNYSSELNVNALELDDSALYLCASSLGLAGEGNEQFFGPGTRLTVL.

This clone was seen once. The rearrangement links TRBV4-2 to TRBJ1-2; D ambiguous. CDR1 LGHNA and CDR2 YNFKEQ come from the germline V gene. V was pared by 4 bases and J by 8 bases, with 23 bases between. The CDR3 is 16 residues long. The chain's CDR3 is CASSPQWQVSELGYTF. CDR3 in DNA: TGTGCCAGCAGCCCTCAATGGCAGGTATCTGAACTGGGCTACACCTTC.

The genes are TRBV7-3 and TRBJ2-1; 10 nucleotides align to TRBD2. J gave up 3 bases and V 5 bases, and 10 bases lay outside the gene matches. CDR1 is SGHTA, CDR2 FQGTGA, per germline. CDR3 length equals 17 residues. The CDR3 region has the DNA TGTGCCAGCAGCCCCAGGTTGGCTAGCGGGAGCTACAATGAGCAGTTCTTC. Its protein is CASSPRLASGSYNEQFF.

The V call is TRBV30, the J call TRBJ2-7, with D possibly being TRBD1 (6 bases). V lost 5 bases to trimming and J lost 0 bases, with 14 bases between them. Germline V gives CDR1 GTSNPN, CDR2 SVGIG (reference sequence). The CDR3 length is 14 residues. The CDR3 coding sequence is TGTGCCTGGGCCGATGGGGACAACTCCTACGAGCAGTACTTC. Its translation is CAWADGDNSYEQYF.

The rearrangement joins TRBV19 to TRBJ2-5, with TRBD1 matching over 7 bases. Germline V gene lookup returns CDR1 LNHDA and CDR2 SQIVND (reference sequence). V lost 4 bases, J lost 4 bases, and 12 bases stayed unmatched. The length of the CDR3 is 16 residues. CDR3 residues: CASSNRVSTGRETQYF. CDR3 sequence (DNA): TGTGCCAGTAGTAACCGGGTTTCGACAGGGAGAGAGACCCAGTACTTC.

As concerns this clone: At one end the junction does not follow the germline gene, possibly because of a read error. This chain connects TRBV6-5 to TRBJ2-1, with D unresolved. The CDR3 runs to 13 residues. Per the germline V gene, CDR1 is MNHEY and CDR2 is SVGAGI. CDR3 DNA: TGTGCCAGCAGACTAAGTTCTCAGATGGAGCGGTTCTTC. Translating it yields CASRLSSQMERFF.

The chain recombines TRBV6-4 with TRBJ2-1; TRBD2 agrees at 9 bases. This CDR3 region has 14 residues. The germline V gene has CDR1 MRHNA and CDR2 SNTAGT. After removal of 3 bases from V and 7 bases from J, the junction contained 4 bases not matched to a gene. CDR3 nucleotide sequence: TGTGCCAGCAGTGAGGGACTAGCCGCTAATGAGCAGTTCTTC. Translated, it gives CASSEGLAANEQFF.

This clone was picked up one time. J is TRBJ1-4 and V is TRBV19; possible D gene TRBD1, 5 bases. The length of the CDR3 is 14 residues. Germline CDR1 is LNHDA and CDR2 is SQIVND (reference sequence). V was clipped by 3 bases and J by 7 bases, with 12 bases between them. CDR3 region: CASSMQGSLEKLFF. In nucleotides, the CDR3 is TGTGCCAGTAGTATGCAGGGAAGCCTTGAAAAACTGTTTTTT. The entire variable domain, with the rest obtained from reference TRBV19 and TRBJ1-4, is as follows: DGGITQSPKYLFRKEGQNVTLSCEQNLNHDAMYWYRQDPGQGLRLIYYSQIVNDFQKGDIAEGYSVSREKKESFPLTVTSAQKNPTAFYLCASSMQGSLEKLFFGSGTQLSVL.